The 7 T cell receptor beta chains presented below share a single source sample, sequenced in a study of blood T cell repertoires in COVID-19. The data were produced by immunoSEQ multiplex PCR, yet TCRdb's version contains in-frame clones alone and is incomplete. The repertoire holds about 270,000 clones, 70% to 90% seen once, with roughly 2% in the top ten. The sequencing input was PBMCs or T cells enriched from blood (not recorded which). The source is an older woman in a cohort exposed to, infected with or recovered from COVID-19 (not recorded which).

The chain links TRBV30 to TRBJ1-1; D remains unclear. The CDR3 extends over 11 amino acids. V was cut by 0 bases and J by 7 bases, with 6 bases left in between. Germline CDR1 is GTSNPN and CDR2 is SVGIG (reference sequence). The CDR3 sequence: CAWSVSFEAFF. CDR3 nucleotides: TGTGCCTGGAGTGTAAGCTTTGAAGCTTTCTTT.

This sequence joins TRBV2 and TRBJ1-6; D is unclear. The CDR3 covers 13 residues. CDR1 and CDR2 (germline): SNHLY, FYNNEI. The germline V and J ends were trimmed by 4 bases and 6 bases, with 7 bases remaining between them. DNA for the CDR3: TGTGCCAGCAGTGCTCTGAGTAATTCACCCCTCCACTTT. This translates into CASSALSNSPLHF.

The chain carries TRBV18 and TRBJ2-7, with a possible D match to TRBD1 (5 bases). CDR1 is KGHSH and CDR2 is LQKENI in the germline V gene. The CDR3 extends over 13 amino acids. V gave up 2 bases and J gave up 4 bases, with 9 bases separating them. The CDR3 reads CASSPEQEYEQYF. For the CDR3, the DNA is TGTGCCAGCTCACCAGAACAGGAATACGAGCAGTACTTC.

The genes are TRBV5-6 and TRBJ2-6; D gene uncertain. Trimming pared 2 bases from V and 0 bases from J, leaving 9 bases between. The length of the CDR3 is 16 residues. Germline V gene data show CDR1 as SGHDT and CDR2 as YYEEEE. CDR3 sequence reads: CASSFLSISGANVLTF. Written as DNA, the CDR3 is TGTGCCAGCAGCTTCTTGAGCATCTCTGGGGCCAACGTCCTGACTTTC.

CDR3: CASSWLWTSQGYEQYF. The CDR3 nucleotides read TGTGCCAGCAGTTGGTTGTGGACTAGTCAAGGTTACGAGCAGTACTTC. This chain connects TRBV28 to TRBJ2-7; TRBD2 matches at 7 bases. Germline CDR1 is MDHEN and CDR2 is SYDVKM. CDR3 length equals 16 residues. V lost 4 bases, J lost 4 bases, and 13 bases stayed unmatched.

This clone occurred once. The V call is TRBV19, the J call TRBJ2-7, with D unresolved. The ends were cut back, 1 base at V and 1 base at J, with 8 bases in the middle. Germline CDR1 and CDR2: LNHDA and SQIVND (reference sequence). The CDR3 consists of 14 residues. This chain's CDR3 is CASSIGGASYEQYF. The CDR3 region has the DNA TGTGCCAGTAGTATAGGCGGAGCGTCCTACGAGCAGTACTTC.

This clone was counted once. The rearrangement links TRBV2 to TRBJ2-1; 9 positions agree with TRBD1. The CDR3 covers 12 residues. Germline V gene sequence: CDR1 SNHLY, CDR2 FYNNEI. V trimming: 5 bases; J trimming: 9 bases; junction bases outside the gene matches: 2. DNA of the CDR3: TGTGCCAGCAGTAAGACAGGGGGTGAGCAGTTCTTC. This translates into CASSKTGGEQFF.